Detailed here is one T cell receptor beta chain. What it binds is not known. Germline V gives CDR1 MNHNS, CDR2 SASEGT. This CDR3 spans 14 amino acids. Trimming cost V 6 bases and J 2 bases; bases outside gene matches: 5. This sample was taken from a study of cytomegalovirus exposure and HLA in healthy donors. Broader study findings: Prior analysis indicated that the majority of TCR beta V segments exhibited productivity approximately 90% or approximately 30% of the time.

The PCR ran on 60 Vbeta and 13 Jbeta primers. Here immunoSEQ multiplex PCR was the method, and the copy in TCRdb shows in-frame clones only, minus some. Of roughly 160,000 clones detected, 80% to 90% appear once; the ten largest clones hold 2% to 2.5%. The sequence was collected from a male donor in good health and CMV-seronegative. The chain carries TRBV6-1 and TRBJ1-2, with 8 nucleotides matching TRBD1. Sample: PBMCs. The CDR3 is CASRRTGQNYGYTF. CDR3 in DNA: TGTGCCAGCAGAAGGACAGGGCAGAACTATGGCTACACCTTC.